This TCR beta chain emerged from a study of blood T cell repertoires in COVID-19. As for the study in general: COVID-19 samples collected from the United States, Italy and Spain covered acute and convalescent phases.

In the original analysis: Amplification of reference gene primers was used by the study to estimate nucleated cell counts. Assay: immunoSEQ multiplex PCR; the TCRdb copy retains only in-frame clones and omits some. V, J and clone size derive from that table, while D and trimming were established from the DNA sequence. The sample carries 350,000 to 400,000 clones, roughly 88% recorded once. Participants had their cohort set by participant-reported clinical history. This TCR was recovered from a woman aged 25 to 45 with acute COVID-19. Sequencing input: PBMCs or T cells enriched from blood (not recorded which).

CDR3: CASSLSNQGYGYTF. The CDR3 bases are TGTGCCAGTAGTCTAAGTAACCAGGGGTACGGCTACACCTTC. This chain links TRBV19 with TRBJ1-2, with D possibly TRBD1 on 6 matching bases. The V gene lost 5 bases and the J gene lost 8 bases, with 18 bases spanning the gap. CDR3 length: 14 amino acids. The germline V gene has CDR1 LNHDA and CDR2 SQIVND (reference sequence).